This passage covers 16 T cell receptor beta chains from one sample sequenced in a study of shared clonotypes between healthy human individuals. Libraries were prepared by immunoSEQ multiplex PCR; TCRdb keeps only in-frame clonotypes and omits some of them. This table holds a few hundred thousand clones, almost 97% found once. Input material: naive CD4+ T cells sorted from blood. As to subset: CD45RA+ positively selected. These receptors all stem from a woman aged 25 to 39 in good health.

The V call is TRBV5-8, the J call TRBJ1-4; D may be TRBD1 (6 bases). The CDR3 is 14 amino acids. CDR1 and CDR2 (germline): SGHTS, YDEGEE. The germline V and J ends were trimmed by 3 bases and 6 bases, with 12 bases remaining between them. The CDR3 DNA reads TGTGCCAGCAGCTCAGGGGACTTATATGAAAAACTGTTTTTT. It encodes CASSSGDLYEKLFF.

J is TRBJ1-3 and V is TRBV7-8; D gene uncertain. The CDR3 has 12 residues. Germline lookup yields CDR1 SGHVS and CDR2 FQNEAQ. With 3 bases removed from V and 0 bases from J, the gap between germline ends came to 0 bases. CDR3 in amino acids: CASSFSGNTIYF. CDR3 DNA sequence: TGTGCCAGCAGCTTCTCTGGAAACACCATATATTTT.

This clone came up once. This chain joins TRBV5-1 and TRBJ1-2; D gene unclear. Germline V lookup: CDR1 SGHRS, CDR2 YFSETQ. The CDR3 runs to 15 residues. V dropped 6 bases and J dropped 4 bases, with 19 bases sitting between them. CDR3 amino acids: CASKDGTLLVYGYTF. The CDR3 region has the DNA TGCGCCAGCAAGGACGGAACCCTACTCGTCTATGGCTACACCTTC.

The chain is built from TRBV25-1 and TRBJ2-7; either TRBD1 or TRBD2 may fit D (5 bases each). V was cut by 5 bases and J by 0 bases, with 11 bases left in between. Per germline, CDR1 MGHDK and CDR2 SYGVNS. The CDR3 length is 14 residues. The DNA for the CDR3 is TGTGCCAGCAGTTTCCGGGACGCCTCCTACGAGCAGTACTTC. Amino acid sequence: CASSFRDASYEQYF.

The CDR3 reads CASSEGQGGEAFF. Here the CDR3 DNA reads TGTGCCAGCAGTGAGGGACAGGGCGGTGAAGCTTTCTTT. This chain connects TRBV7-3 to TRBJ1-1, with 9 bases matching TRBD1. CDR1 is SGHTA, CDR2 FQGTGA, per germline. The CDR3 is 13 amino acids. The junction had 6 bases not matched to a gene; V was cut back by 6 bases and J by 7 bases.

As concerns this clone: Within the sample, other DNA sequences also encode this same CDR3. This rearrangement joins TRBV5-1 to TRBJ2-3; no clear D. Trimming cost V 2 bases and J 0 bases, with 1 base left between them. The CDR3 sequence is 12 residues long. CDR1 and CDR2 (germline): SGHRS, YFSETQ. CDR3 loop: CASSFSTDTQYF. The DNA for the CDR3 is TGCGCCAGCAGCTTCAGCACAGATACGCAGTATTTT.

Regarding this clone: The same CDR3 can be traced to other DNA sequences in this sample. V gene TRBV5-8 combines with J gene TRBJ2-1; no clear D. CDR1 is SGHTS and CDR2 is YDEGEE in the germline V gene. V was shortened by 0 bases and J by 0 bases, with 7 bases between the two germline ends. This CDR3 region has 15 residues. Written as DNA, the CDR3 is TGTGCCAGCAGCTTGGGGCAAAGCTCCTACAATGAGCAGTTCTTC. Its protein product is CASSLGQSSYNEQFF.

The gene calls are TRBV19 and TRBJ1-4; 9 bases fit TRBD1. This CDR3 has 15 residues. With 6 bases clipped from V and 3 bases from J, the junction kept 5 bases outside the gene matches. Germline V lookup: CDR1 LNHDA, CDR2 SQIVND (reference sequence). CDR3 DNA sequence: TGTGCCAGTAGGGGGACAGGGCAATCTAATGAAAAACTGTTTTTT. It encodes CASRGTGQSNEKLFF.

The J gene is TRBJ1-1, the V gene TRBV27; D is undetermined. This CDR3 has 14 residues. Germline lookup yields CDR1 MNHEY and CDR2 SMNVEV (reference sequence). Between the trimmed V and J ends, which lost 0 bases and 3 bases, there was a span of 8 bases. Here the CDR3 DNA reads TGTGCCAGCAGTTTATCCCCATGGGACACTGAAGCTTTCTTT. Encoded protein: CASSLSPWDTEAFF.

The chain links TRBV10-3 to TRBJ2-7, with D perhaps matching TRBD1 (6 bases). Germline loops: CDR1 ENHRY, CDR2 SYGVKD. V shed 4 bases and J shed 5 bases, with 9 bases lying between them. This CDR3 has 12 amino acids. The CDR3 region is CAISGDNDEQYF. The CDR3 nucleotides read TGTGCCATCAGTGGGGACAACGACGAGCAGTACTTC.

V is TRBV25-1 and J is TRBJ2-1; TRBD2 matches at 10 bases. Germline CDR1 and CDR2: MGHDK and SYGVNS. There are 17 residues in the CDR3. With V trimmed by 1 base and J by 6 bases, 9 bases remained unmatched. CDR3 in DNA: TGTGCCAGCAGTGAATTAAGCGGGAGGGCCCTCTGCAATGAGCAGTTCTTC. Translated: CASSELSGRALCNEQFF.

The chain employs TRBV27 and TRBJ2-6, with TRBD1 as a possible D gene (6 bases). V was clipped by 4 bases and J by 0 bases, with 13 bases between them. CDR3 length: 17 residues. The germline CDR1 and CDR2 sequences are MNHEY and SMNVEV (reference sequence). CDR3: CASSSGTSVSGANVLTF. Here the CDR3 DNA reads TGTGCCAGCAGTTCCGGGACATCCGTCTCTGGGGCCAACGTCCTGACTTTC.

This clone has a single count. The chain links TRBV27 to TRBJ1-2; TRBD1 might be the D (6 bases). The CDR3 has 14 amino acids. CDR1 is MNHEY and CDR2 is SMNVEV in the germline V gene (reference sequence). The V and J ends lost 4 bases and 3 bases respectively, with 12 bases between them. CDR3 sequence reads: CASSWRGFDYGYTF. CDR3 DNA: TGTGCCAGCAGTTGGAGGGGGTTCGACTATGGCTACACCTTC.

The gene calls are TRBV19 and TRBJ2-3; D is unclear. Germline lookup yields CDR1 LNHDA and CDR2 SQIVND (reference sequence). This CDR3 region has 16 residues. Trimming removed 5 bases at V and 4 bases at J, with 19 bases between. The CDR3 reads CASSPRFFRVADTQYF. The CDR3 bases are TGTGCCAGTAGTCCTCGGTTTTTCCGGGTCGCAGATACGCAGTATTTT.

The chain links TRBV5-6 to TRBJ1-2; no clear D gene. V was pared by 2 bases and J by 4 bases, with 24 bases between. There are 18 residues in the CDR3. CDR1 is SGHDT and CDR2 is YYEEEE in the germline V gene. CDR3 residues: CASSLPVRIWETGYGYTF. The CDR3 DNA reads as TGTGCCAGCAGCTTACCCGTACGGATCTGGGAAACGGGCTATGGCTACACCTTC.

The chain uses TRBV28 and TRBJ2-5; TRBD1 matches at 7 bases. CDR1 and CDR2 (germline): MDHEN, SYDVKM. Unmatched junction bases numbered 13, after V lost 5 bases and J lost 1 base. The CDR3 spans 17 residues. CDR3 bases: TGTGCCAGCAGTAACAGACGACGACAGGGTTTCCAAGAGACCCAGTACTTC. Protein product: CASSNRRRQGFQETQYF.